This T cell receptor (beta chain) was profiled in a study of shared clonotypes between healthy human individuals. In regard to this clone: The antigen is undetermined.

Study-wide results and caveats: Among the subsets, naive ones generally showed larger estimated richness than memory ones. Non-shared clonotypes had lower generation probabilities than those shared by all four donors. At large depth, rarefaction still showed sorted-subset sequencing to be incomplete.

A CD45RA-negative memory subset and a CD45RA+ naive subset were separated from the CD4+ cells. This CDR3 contains 14 residues. Trimming cost V 3 bases and J 0 bases, with 9 bases left between them. Germline V gene data show CDR1 as MGHDK and CDR2 as SYGVNS. Here immunoSEQ multiplex PCR was the method, and the copy in TCRdb shows in-frame clones only, minus some. The sample carries roughly 1,100,000 clones, roughly 80% recorded once. This clonotype originated in a man aged 18 to 35 in good health. The source material was memory CD4+ T cells sorted from blood. Subset indicated: CD45RA-negative fraction. The V gene is TRBV25-1, the J gene TRBJ2-7; D might be TRBD2 (5 bases). CDR3 bases: TGTGCCAGCAGTGATCTTAGCGTCTCCTACGAGCAGTACTTC. Translating gives CASSDLSVSYEQYF.